This T cell receptor (beta chain) was captured by sequencing in a study of CD8 T cells in Susac syndrome. Reverse transcription used roughly 0.45 to 1 ug RNA and random hexamers. The method of amplification for TCR beta CDR3 was immunoSEQ multiplex PCR, covering 54 Vbeta and 13 Jbeta. TCRdb re-analysed the immunoSEQ multiplex PCR reads in MiXCR, keeping a single row per CDR3 protein. The table lists some 150,000 distinct CDR3 sequences, about 94% of them singletons. Purification of the CD8+ and CD4+ T cells relied on negative isolation, and TEMRA cells underwent FACS enrichment. Germline CDR1 and CDR2: SNHLY and FYNNEI. Trimming left V 7 bases short and J 3 bases short, with 12 bases between. The CDR3 has 13 residues.

The chain employs TRBV2 and TRBJ2-5; tentative D call: TRBD2 (6 bases). This TCR derives from a human donor with multiple sclerosis. The sample taken for sequencing was CD8+ T cells from PBMCs. CDR3: CASIPPSEETQYF. The CDR3 bases are TGTGCCAGCATCCCCCCTAGCGAAGAGACCCAGTACTTC.